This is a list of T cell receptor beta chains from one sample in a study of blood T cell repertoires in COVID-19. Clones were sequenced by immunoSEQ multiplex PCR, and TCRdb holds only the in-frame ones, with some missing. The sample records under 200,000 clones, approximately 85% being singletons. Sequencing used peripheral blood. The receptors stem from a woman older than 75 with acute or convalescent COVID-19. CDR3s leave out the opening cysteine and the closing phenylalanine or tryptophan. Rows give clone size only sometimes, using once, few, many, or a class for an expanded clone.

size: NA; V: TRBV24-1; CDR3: ATRGQGDTGELF
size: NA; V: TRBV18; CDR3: ASSPFPRTGIGKKTGELF
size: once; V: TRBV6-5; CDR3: ASSLTGEGAEAF
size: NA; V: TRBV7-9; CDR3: ASSSRTGGNSPLH
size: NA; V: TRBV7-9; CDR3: ASTLGGEQF
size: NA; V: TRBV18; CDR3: ASSPAGGNQPQH
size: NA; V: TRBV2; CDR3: ASSSADYGNQPQH
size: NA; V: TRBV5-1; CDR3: ASSLGGRVDEKLF
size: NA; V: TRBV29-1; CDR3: SAVQGAGEKLF
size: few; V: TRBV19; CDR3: ASSITGRDQPQH
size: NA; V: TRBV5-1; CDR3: ASSLGTGGQRSSYNEQF
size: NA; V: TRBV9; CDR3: ASSAPSSYGDTQY
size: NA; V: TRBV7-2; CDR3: ASSLGVTQY
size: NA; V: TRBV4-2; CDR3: ASSPRTSQSGELF
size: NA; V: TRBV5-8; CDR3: ASSPLGGLFNSPLH
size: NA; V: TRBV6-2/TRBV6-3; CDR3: ASSSRQGVLRGYT
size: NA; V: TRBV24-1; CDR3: ASFEPPLAGAHEQY
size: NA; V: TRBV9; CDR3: ASSVGGRDEQY
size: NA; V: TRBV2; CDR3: ASSELDTNTEAF
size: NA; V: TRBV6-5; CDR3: ASSYPGQLYEQY
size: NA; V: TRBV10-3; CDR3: AINLRPKKIGALRDEKLF
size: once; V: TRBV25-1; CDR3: ASSAFQRTNEKLF
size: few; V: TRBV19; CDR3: ASSIQGGPFGNQPQH
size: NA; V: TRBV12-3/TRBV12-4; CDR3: ASSFNSLTEAF
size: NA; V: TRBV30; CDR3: AWSVRSEQY
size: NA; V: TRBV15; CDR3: ATSGAGKPSDTQY
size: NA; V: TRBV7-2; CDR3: ASSLPASGSQF
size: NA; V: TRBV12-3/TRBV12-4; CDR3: ASNLGARGTQY
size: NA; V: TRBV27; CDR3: ASSPSPTGSYEQY
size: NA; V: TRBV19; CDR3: ASRTGEISNQPQH
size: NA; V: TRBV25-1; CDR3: ASSRTGGGGISPLH
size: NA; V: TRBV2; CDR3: ASGGGVWTDTQY
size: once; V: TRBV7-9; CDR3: ASRADRGVEQY
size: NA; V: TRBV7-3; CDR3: ASSPDRAGANVLT
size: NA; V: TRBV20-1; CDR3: SARSGHEQY
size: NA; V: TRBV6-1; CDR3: ASSESGQGYGYT
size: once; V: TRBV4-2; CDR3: ASSQVGGYEQY
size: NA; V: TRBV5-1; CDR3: ASSMGTGNNEQF
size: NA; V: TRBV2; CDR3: ASSLGVPNEKLF
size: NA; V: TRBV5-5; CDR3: ASSFPQNYGYT
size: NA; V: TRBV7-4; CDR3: ASSLGGYGGGSTDTQY
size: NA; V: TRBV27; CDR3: ASSFRSAGGHNEQF
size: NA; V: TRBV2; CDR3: ASSTLSGGTLGNEQF
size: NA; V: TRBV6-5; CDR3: ASPLGSSYNSPLH
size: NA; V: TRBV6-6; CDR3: ASRQLSSGGYNEQF
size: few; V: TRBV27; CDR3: ASSRQGPEGAF
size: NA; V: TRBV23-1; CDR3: ASSQFGGGSYGYT
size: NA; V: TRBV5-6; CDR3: ASTPGSYNEQF
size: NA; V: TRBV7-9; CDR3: ASSFHGLAGNIGQF
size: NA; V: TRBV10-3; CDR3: AISGTSGNEQF
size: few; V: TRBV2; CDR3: ASSAGLPKNIQY
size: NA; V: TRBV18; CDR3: ASSPEGDVRNQPQH
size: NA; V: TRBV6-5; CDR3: ASSGVFNTEAF
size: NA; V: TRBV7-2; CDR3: ASSFHRVSGNQPQH
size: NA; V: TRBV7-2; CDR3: ASSLTGINEKLF